This TCR beta chain was profiled in a study of cytomegalovirus exposure and HLA in healthy donors. Sampled while nominally healthy, donors likely had unrecorded immune exposures. Primers: 60 Vbeta forward and 13 Jbeta reverse. Only in-frame clones appear in the TCRdb table, and some are missing; sequencing was by immunoSEQ multiplex PCR. Of 50,000 to 70,000 clones detected, roughly 77% appear once; the ten largest clones hold under 8%. On this clone itself: Its antigen is unknown.

Study results and caveats: The dataset shows that most TCR sequences were rare, while some public TCRs occurred in many donors. Trimming of TCR beta V- and J-genes showed a link, identified in a later analysis, to a missense DCLRE1C variant.

Germline CDR1 reads SGDLS; CDR2 reads YYNGEE. The CDR3 length is 15 residues. J lost 0 bases, V lost 3 bases, and 3 bases had no gene match. The origin of this receptor is a man aged 30 to 45 in good health and CMV-seropositive. The chain links TRBV9 to TRBJ2-3; 8 bases fit TRBD1. The sample was PBMCs. CDR3 residues: CASSERQGSTDTQYF. CDR3 DNA sequence: TGTGCCAGCAGCGAACGACAGGGGAGCACAGATACGCAGTATTTT.